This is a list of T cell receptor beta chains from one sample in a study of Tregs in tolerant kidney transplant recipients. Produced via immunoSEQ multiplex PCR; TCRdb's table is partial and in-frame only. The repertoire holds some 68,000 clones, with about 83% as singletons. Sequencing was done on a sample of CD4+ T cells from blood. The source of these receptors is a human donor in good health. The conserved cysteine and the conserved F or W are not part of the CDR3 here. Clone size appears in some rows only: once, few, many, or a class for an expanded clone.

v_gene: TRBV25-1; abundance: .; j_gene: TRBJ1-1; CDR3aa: ASSEAGEYTEAF
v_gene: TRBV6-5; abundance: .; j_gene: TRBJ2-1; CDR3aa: ASNQQGREF
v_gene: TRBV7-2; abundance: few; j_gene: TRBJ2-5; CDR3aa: ASSLATRVGSQETQY
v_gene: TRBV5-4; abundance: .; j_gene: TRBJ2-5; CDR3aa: ASSLEETQY
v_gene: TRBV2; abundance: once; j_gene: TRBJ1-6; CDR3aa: ASSTRGSPLH
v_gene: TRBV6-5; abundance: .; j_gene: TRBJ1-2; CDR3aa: ASSYQANYGYT
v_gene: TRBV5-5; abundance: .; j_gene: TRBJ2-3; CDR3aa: ASRNPGLAGESDTQY
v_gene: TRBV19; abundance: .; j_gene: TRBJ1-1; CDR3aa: ASGFGGSGPNTEAF
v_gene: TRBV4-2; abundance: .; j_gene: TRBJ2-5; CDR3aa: ASSQDVAVQETQY
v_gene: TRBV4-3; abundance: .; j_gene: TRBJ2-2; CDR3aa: ANSHATGGSGELF
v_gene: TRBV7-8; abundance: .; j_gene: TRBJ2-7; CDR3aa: ASSSHRFGTAYEQY
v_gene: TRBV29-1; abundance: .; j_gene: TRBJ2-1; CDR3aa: STGTDLYNEQF
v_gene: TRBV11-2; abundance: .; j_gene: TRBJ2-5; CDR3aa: ASSLDPRGQGLETQY
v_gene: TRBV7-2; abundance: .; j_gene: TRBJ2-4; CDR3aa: ASSPRQGLYGKNIQY
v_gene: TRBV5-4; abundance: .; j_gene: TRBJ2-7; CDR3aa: ASSSQGGSEQY
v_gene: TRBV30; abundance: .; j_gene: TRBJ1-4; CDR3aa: AWRTGQLHEKLF
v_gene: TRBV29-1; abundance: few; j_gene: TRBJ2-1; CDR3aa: SANGESQVVYNEQF
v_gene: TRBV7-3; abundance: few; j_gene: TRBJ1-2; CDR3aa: ASSLKAGGLYGYT
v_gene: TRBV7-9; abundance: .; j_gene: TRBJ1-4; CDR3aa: ASSPVPTNEKLF
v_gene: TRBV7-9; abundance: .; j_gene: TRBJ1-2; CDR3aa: ASSPNSGYT
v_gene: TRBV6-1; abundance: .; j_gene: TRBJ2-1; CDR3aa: ASRPGLVGYNEQF
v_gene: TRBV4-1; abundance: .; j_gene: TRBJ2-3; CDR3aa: ASSQAVGTPTDTQY
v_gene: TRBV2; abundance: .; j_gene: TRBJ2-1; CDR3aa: ASSELKQF
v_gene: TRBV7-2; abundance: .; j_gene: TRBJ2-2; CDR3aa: ASSFTGGANTGELF
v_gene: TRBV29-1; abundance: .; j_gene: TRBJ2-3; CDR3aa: SVGTSGSSTDTQY
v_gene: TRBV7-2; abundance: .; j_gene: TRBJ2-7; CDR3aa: ASSLGGLAAYEQY
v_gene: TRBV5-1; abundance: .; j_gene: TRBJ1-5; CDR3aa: ASSLQGNRNQPQH
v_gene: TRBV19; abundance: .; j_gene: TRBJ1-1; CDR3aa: ASKGFLDGQLNTEAF
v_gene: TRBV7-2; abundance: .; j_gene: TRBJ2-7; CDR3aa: ASSSYSRQGKQY
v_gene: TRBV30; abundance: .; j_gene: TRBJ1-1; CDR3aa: AWEKAF
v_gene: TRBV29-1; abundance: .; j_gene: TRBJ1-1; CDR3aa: SVGARQHTEAF
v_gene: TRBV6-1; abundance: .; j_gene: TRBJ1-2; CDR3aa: ASSDLLGTFGYT
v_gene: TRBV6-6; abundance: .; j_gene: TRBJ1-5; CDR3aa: ASSYSGQGSQPQH
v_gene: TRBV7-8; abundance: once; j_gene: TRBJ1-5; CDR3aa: ASSFKDRGNQPQH
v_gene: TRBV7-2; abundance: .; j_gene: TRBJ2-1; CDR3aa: ASSPSIGNNEQF
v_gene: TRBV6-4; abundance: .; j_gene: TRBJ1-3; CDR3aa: ASSVQGARGNTIY
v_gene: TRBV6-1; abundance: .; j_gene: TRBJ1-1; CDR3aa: ASSTGAKNTEAF
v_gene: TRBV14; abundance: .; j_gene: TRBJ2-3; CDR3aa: ASSHLPGGTQY
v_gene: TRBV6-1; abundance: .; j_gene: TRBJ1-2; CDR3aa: ASSAGTATGYT
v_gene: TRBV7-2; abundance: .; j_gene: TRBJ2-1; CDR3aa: ASSFSGTNPNEQF
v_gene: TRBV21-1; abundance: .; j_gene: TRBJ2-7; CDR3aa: ASSKTGYEQY